This T cell receptor (beta chain) was documented in a study of cytomegalovirus exposure and HLA in healthy donors (dated by TCRdb to about 2017). Concerning the study at large: An earlier analysis of around 600 of the donors reported 250 to 350 Gb of sequence data and roughly 100 million unique TCR beta sequences from 190 million or so T cells. The number of typed donors differed by locus: about 620-640 for A, B, C, DRB1 and DQB1; some 500 for DQA1; roughly 600 for DPA1; and about 470 for DPB1. A later genetic analysis used genome-wide SNP genotypes for about three fifths of the roughly 700 donors, treating that subset as a discovery cohort. Five DR-DQ haplotypes were treated as single units for association and clustering because of strong linkage in the cohort. In a later analysis, previously published TCR beta repertoires from 500 to 750 donors were re-analyzed and high-resolution HLA genotyping was added so that TCR occurrence patterns could be studied. Among some 410 genotyped donors of the cohort, an average of about 240,000 unique TCR beta nucleotide sequences was sequenced per donor, of which about 19% were non-productive. To decide whether each TCR beta V gene segment behaved as functional or pseudogenic, an earlier analysis of approximately 590 of the donors relied on high-throughput TCR beta sequencing. A separate validation cohort of 90 to 150 different subjects was used in addition to the roughly 670-subject first cohort. An early release covering roughly 640 HLA-typed donors comprised approximately 300 gigabases of sequencing data and tens of millions of unique TCR sequences. Class I and class II HLA loci were covered by the typing at four-digit resolution. Donor age, sex, ethnicity and CMV serostatus were compiled alongside the repertoire data. Every discovery cohort repertoire had been produced on one sequencing platform. The study used immunosequencing to profile the T cell repertoires of several hundred subjects and linked those repertoires to cytomegalovirus serostatus. The study combined high-throughput TCR immunosequencing, statistical association of individual TCRs with disease status, and machine learning to predict cytomegalovirus infection status. Among the 398 genotyped donors, approximately 82% belonged to the genetic ancestry cluster associated with self-reported Caucasian donors. In the later analysis, no new phenotypic data were used to find candidate immune exposures; instead, reliance was placed on TCR beta sequences and their occurrence across donors. The study aimed to test whether cataloging public T cell receptors could reveal signatures of past pathogen exposure. What the study reported, not specific to this receptor: Broadly in line with IMGT annotations, most TCR beta V segments showed up in productive rearrangements about 87% or about 30% of the time in an earlier analysis of several hundred of the donors. A later analysis found that TCR association rates varied across HLA loci, with DRB1 alleles showing the most associated TCRs and HLA-C alleles the fewest. In this cohort, only TCR beta chains were sequenced, and detectable features were limited by the absence of alpha or paired-chain data. Correlated functional status among segregating V segments might be attributable to linkage disequilibrium, but an unknown experimental factor could not be ruled out. A cluster of highly shared sequence variants was judged likely to be a technical artifact of the sequencing pipeline. V-gene and J-gene trimming of TCR beta chains was associated with a missense DCLRE1C variant in a later genetic analysis, and the association was replicated in an independent cohort. In vitro tests confirmed that three of the cytomegalovirus-associated TCR beta chains recognize cytomegalovirus antigens. HLA typing was unavailable for some donors at each locus, so association tests used only the typed subset. Most TCR sequences were seen in very few donors, while some public TCRs were found in many individuals. When HLA alleles, especially DR and DQ, strongly co-occurred, attributing TCR associations to individual alleles was difficult. The 87-base-pair reads could not distinguish some IMGT-functional V segments, including TRBV6-2 and TRBV6-3, so those segments were excluded. Specific HLA alleles were associated with 15,000 to 20,000 TCR beta sequences at a false discovery rate of 0.05 in a later analysis. A later analysis reported that several top co-occurrence clusters appeared linked to parvovirus B19, influenza, CMV and Epstein-Barr virus. Compared with the 666-donor mean, donors in an Asian-associated ancestry cluster had fewer N-insertions in productive TCRs, according to a later genetic analysis. A further reported finding was that TCR beta sequences accurately predicted the HLA-A and HLA-B alleles for most subjects in the first cohort. A later analysis found that HLA-associated TCR beta chains were more clonally expanded and had lower generation probabilities than equally common non-associated chains. It was suggested by the authors that the approach could potentially be generalized to other disease states and immunological phenotypes. Cytomegalovirus status was reported to be diagnosed by the classifier with high specificity and sensitivity in both the original and validation cohorts. In a later analysis, most CMV-associated TCR beta chains were found to appear HLA-restricted, with HLA associations seemingly driven largely by CMV exposure. Sequencing depth was assumed to be roughly uniform across donors in the presence/absence analyses, though that assumption may not hold. Roughly 15 rarely observed V segments, including chromosome 9 orphons, were excluded from the earlier analysis of several hundred of the donors because counts were too low. The study gave a list of around 170 TCR beta chains associated with cytomegalovirus. For the cohort, immune exposure information was limited to CMV serostatus.

For CDR1 and CDR2, the germline V gene lists MGHRA and YSYEKL. The CDR3 runs 14 residues from the cysteine to the phenylalanine. The DNA shown is the 42-base CDR3, in frame from base 1. Trimming removed 4 bases from V and 8 bases from J; the gene matches leave 6 bases unexplained. The cohort comprised around 700 healthy bone marrow donors. All cohort members were sampled while nominally healthy, although unrecorded immune exposures were likely present. The donor was CMV seronegative and was included in the group of 352 seronegative cohort members. Every donor gave a peripheral blood sample, and the peripheral blood mononuclear cells from that sample were used for TCR beta sequencing. The Qiagen DNeasy Blood Extraction Kit was used to extract genomic DNA from the blood cell samples. Of note for this clone: This clone's antigen is unknown. Qualities for individual bases were not recorded, and no much larger clone is one base off.

Preparation of the library involved the immunoSEQ multiplex PCR assay. For the multiplex PCR, a mixture combining 60 forward primers for TCR Vbeta segments and 13 reverse primers for TCR Jbeta segments was used. The CDR3 region of rearranged TCR beta genes was amplified from genomic DNA by a multiplex PCR assay. The amplified TCR beta libraries were sequenced on the Illumina HiSeq System as 87-base-pair reads. In the source study's methods: A later analysis tallied around 87 million unique TCR beta chains across the approximately 670 repertoires, and approximately 12 million of those chains were shared by two or more donors. Raw reads were error-corrected and collapsed into unique sequences by a nearest-neighbor algorithm in which closely related sequences were merged to remove PCR and sequencing errors. Alignment of CDR3 sequences to IMGT reference sequences was used to assign V, D and J gene segments. For a sequence to be retained, a match of at least six nucleotides to both a V gene segment and a J gene segment was required. Rearrangements were called productive when the CDR3 lacked stop codons and stayed in frame with V and J; all others were non-productive. Following IMGT convention, CDR3 was defined as the stretch from the second conserved V-encoded cysteine up to the conserved J-encoded phenylalanine. The earlier analysis of about 620 of the donors excluded sequences that lacked an unambiguous match to a single V gene segment. In an earlier analysis of several hundred of the donors, a V segment was called functional when productive rearrangements were above 56.7%, and segregating when the standard deviation between donors exceeded 5%. A statistical classification framework was built to diagnose cytomegalovirus status from the catalog of TCR beta chain sequences. In a later analysis, V and J genes were assigned by comparing TCR nucleotide sequences against IMGT/GENE-DB human TR gene sequences. In a later analysis, CDR3 sequences and most-parsimonious VDJ recombination scenarios were assigned using the TCRdist pipeline. In a later analysis, each TCR beta chain was defined by its CDR3 amino acid sequence together with its V-gene family, and reads lacking a unique V-gene family were excluded. To address suspected cross-contamination and a sequencing artifact, a later analysis removed several hundred highly shared, low-generation-probability nucleotide sequences. In a later analysis, a clonal expansion index was calculated for each public chain from normalized within-repertoire ranks of inferred template counts. In a later analysis, generation probabilities were computed with a VDJ recombination model fitted to out-of-frame rearrangements, and the resulting probabilities were checked against IGoR. A later analysis scored TCR-TCR, TCR-HLA and TCR-CMV co-occurrence with hypergeometric tests, applying a repertoire-size bias correction to TCR pairs. A later analysis estimated false discovery rates by permuting HLA or CMV assignments 20 times. In a later analysis, co-occurring TCRs were grouped using DBSCAN, and TCRdist sequence similarity was added for clustering within HLA-allele-positive subsets. Repertoires with fewer than 30,000 or more than 120,000 public chains were left out of co-occurrence clustering, as were five repertoires with anomalous nucleotide sharing. TCRdb took this table from immuneACCESS and kept in-frame rearrangements with V and J called. Such tables lack part of the clones; where checked against another copy, unresolved V genes explain under half of the gap, and the rest is unexplained. V and J calls and clone size are those listed in that table; D and trimming were worked out from the DNA. The sample data list about 160,000 clones, and approximately 71% of these were observed just once. Just under 5% of the sample comes from the top ten.

Sequencing was done on a sample of PBMCs. The sequence links TRBV4-1 to TRBJ1-4, with TRBD1 matching 8 junction bases. The sequence was obtained from a male donor in good health and CMV-seronegative. The CDR3 region: CASSPVTGVEKLFF. The DNA sequence is given as TGCGCCAGCAGCCCCGTGACAGGGGTCGAAAAACTGTTTTTT.